The rows below give T cell receptor beta chains drawn from one sample of a study of response to subunit inactivated influenza vaccine. TCRdb analysed the RT-PCR reads with MiXCR anew, one entry per CDR3 protein. The table shows 550,000 to 800,000 distinct CDR3 sequences, with around 13% occurring only once. Sample: PBMCs from blood, taken 14 days before vaccination. The receptors come from a man aged 45 to 65 who received an inactivated influenza vaccine. CDR3s include the opening cysteine and the closing phenylalanine or tryptophan. Fields, in order: CDR3 length, D gene, V gene, J gene, CDR3 protein. The D gene is left open where the match is weak.

length: 15; D: NA; V: TRBV3-1; J: TRBJ2-7; CDR3: CASSQRGRLLYEQYF
length: 16; D: TRBD1; V: TRBV6-1; J: TRBJ1-4; CDR3: CASSDPKQGGGEKLFF
length: 13; D: NA; V: TRBV20-1; J: TRBJ2-1; CDR3: CSGGSGMYNEQFF
length: 13; D: NA; V: TRBV5-1; J: TRBJ2-5; CDR3: CASGETTQETQYF
length: 18; D: TRBD1; V: TRBV4-2; J: TRBJ1-6; CDR3: CASSQAVKGAPGGSPLHF
length: 12; D: NA; V: TRBV27; J: TRBJ2-7; CDR3: CASSSRPYEQYF
length: 12; D: TRBD1; V: TRBV20-1; J: TRBJ2-5; CDR3: CSAALDRETQYF
length: 14; D: NA; V: TRBV27; J: TRBJ2-7; CDR3: CASSFSTAGAEQYF
length: 15; D: NA; V: TRBV19; J: TRBJ2-7; CDR3: CASSVTGKGAYEQYF
length: 14; D: NA; V: TRBV4-3; J: TRBJ2-3; CDR3: CASSQAGRTDTQYF
length: 14; D: TRBD2; V: TRBV20-1; J: TRBJ2-1; CDR3: CSARDGGGLNEQFF
length: 17; D: NA; V: TRBV7-2; J: TRBJ1-2; CDR3: CASTEEGTFVGGYGYTF
length: 16; D: NA; V: TRBV28; J: TRBJ1-1; CDR3: CASSFSGGPMNTEAFF
length: 14; D: NA; V: TRBV5-1; J: TRBJ2-3; CDR3: CASSPATSTDTQYF
length: 15; D: NA; V: TRBV7-9; J: TRBJ2-3; CDR3: CASSLAGGFSDTQYF
length: 14; D: NA; V: TRBV28; J: TRBJ2-3; CDR3: CASNSGRSTDTQYF
length: 12; D: NA; V: TRBV20-1; J: TRBJ2-5; CDR3: CSARAGEETQYF
length: 16; D: TRBD2; V: TRBV7-8; J: TRBJ2-2; CDR3: CASSFGLAGGGGELFF
length: 13; D: TRBD2; V: TRBV10-3; J: TRBJ2-7; CDR3: CAITGTSGYEQYF
length: 18; D: NA; V: TRBV20-1; J: TRBJ2-2; CDR3: CSASLTGTQRANTGELFF
length: 19; D: NA; V: TRBV4-3; J: TRBJ1-4; CDR3: CASSQDLGGRGMTNEKLFF
length: 15; D: NA; V: TRBV5-6; J: TRBJ2-7; CDR3: CASSSVSQGAYEQYF
length: 14; D: TRBD1; V: TRBV12-3/TRBV12-4; J: TRBJ1-2; CDR3: CASSWGTGEYGYTF
length: 14; D: NA; V: TRBV29-1; J: TRBJ2-1; CDR3: CSVVGGRDYNEQFF
length: 13; D: NA; V: TRBV7-9; J: TRBJ2-2; CDR3: CARTGVNTGELFF
length: 14; D: NA; V: TRBV30; J: TRBJ2-2; CDR3: CAWRAGGRTGELFF
length: 13; D: NA; V: TRBV7-9; J: TRBJ2-1; CDR3: CASSLSVEGEQFF
length: 15; D: TRBD2; V: TRBV24-1; J: TRBJ2-1; CDR3: CATEGLAGGYNEQFF
length: 14; D: NA; V: TRBV28; J: TRBJ2-7; CDR3: CASSFFHRTYEQYF
length: 15; D: TRBD2; V: TRBV5-4; J: TRBJ2-5; CDR3: CASSTGTSVGETQYF
length: 16; D: NA; V: TRBV15; J: TRBJ2-1; CDR3: CATSRKLGSSYNEQFF
length: 16; D: NA; V: TRBV20-1; J: TRBJ1-6; CDR3: CSARDNVEGVNSPLHF
length: 13; D: NA; V: TRBV29-1; J: TRBJ2-7; CDR3: CSVERDTLHEQYF
length: 14; D: NA; V: TRBV4-1; J: TRBJ1-3; CDR3: CASSQGTGGNTIYF
length: 12; D: NA; V: TRBV6-6; J: TRBJ2-1; CDR3: CASSYLPDEQFF
length: 14; D: NA; V: TRBV20-1; J: TRBJ1-1; CDR3: CSAPLLRGYTEAFF
length: 14; D: NA; V: TRBV4-2; J: TRBJ2-2; CDR3: CASSLAGRAGELFF
length: 14; D: NA; V: TRBV4-1; J: TRBJ2-1; CDR3: CASSQDRTDNEQFF
length: 12; D: NA; V: TRBV15; J: TRBJ1-5; CDR3: CATSFLGQPQHF
length: 11; D: NA; V: TRBV20-1; J: TRBJ1-1; CDR3: CSASRQVEAFF
length: 17; D: TRBD2; V: TRBV4-3; J: TRBJ2-7; CDR3: CASSQDVEREVSYEQYF
length: 15; D: TRBD1; V: TRBV27; J: TRBJ1-6; CDR3: CASSSRNRGNSPLHF
length: 15; D: TRBD2; V: TRBV6-2/TRBV6-3; J: TRBJ2-3; CDR3: CASSPTSGTPDTQYF
length: 19; D: TRBD2; V: TRBV6-4; J: TRBJ2-1; CDR3: CASSRFSGGAVRNVDEQFF
length: 13; D: NA; V: TRBV20-1; J: TRBJ1-1; CDR3: CSAQTGPNTEAFF
length: 16; D: TRBD1; V: TRBV11-3; J: TRBJ2-1; CDR3: CASSYKPGQGGDEQFF
length: 15; D: NA; V: TRBV6-2/TRBV6-3; J: TRBJ2-2; CDR3: CASNTGRPDTGELFF
length: 17; D: TRBD2; V: TRBV7-8; J: TRBJ2-7; CDR3: CASSLALSTSGAYEQYF